This passage covers 28 T cell receptor beta chains from one sample sequenced in a study of CD8 T cells in ankylosing spondylitis. Whole-study results and caveats: Seemingly characteristic of ankylosing spondylitis blood was a TCR beta motif consisting of eight highly homologous variants.

Using its own MiXCR run on the 5' RACE reads, TCRdb lists one record per CDR3 protein. The data contain hundreds of thousands of distinct CDR3 sequences, about 24% of them seen just once; the ten biggest clones take up roughly 0.9%. No antigens are known for them. The sequenced sample was blood, either unsorted or a sorted T cell fraction (not recorded which). The receptor source for this set is a male donor with ankylosing spondylitis.

This sequence joins TRBV6-2 or TRBV6-3 and TRBJ2-1; D assignment may be TRBD1 or TRBD2 (5 bases each). The V end was cut by 8 bases, the J end by 5 bases, with 16 bases between. The CDR3 runs to 14 residues. Germline V gene sequence: CDR1 MNHEY, CDR2 SVGEGT. In nucleotides, the CDR3 is TGTGCCAGCGTAGTTGGGACCCTCCACAATGAGCAGTTCTTC. Encoded protein: CASVVGTLHNEQFF.

The V gene is TRBV3-1, the J gene TRBJ1-5; TRBD1 matches 11 bases. Germline trimming cut 1 base from V and 7 bases from J; bases unmatched to any gene: 15. CDR3 length: 19 amino acids. Germline CDR1 and CDR2: LGHDT and YNNKEL (reference sequence). The CDR3 DNA follows: TGTGCCAGCAGCCAAGGAAGGCTCCCGGACAGGGGGCTCGTACAGCCCCAGCATTTT. This sequence encodes CASSQGRLPDRGLVQPQHF.

The chain uses TRBV12-3 or TRBV12-4 and TRBJ2-1; 11 bases are shared with TRBD2. Trimming at V came to 6 bases and at J to 4 bases, leaving 5 bases not matched to a gene. This CDR3 spans 15 amino acids. The CDR3 nucleotides read TGTGCCAGCAGCCCGACTAGCGGGGTGTACAATGAGCAGTTCTTC. Its translation: CASSPTSGVYNEQFF.

This rearrangement joins TRBV18 to TRBJ2-1, with D uncertain. This CDR3 has 14 amino acids. Germline V gene lookup returns CDR1 KGHSH and CDR2 LQKENI. V was cut by 5 bases and J by 2 bases, with 10 bases left in between. CDR3 coding DNA: TGTGCCAGCTCATGGGTCCAAACCTACAATGAGCAGTTCTTC. Amino acid sequence: CASSWVQTYNEQFF.

The rearrangement joins TRBV21-1 to TRBJ2-7. TRBV21-1 is a documented pseudogene. The CDR3 sequence is 13 residues long. CDR3 amino acids: CASSIPRDYEQYF. The DNA of the CDR3 is TGTGCCAGCAGCATTCCCCGTGACTACGAGCAGTACTTC.

V is TRBV10-3 and J is TRBJ2-1; D is ambiguous. Germline V lookup: CDR1 ENHRY, CDR2 SYGVKD. There are 13 residues in the CDR3. V shed 3 bases and J shed 5 bases, with 8 bases lying between them. For the CDR3, the DNA is TGTGCCATCAGTGAAAATAGAAACAATGAGCAGTTCTTC. This gives the protein CAISENRNNEQFF.

The sample holds a few counts of this clonotype. In DNA form, the CDR3 reads TGTGCCAGCAGCTTGACTGGGGTCGAGACTGAAGCTTTCTTT. Its protein is CASSLTGVETEAFF. The chain couples TRBV5-5 to TRBJ1-1; no clear D. CDR1 and CDR2 (germline): SGHKS, YYEKEE (reference sequence). Trimming cost V 1 base and J 5 bases, with 12 bases left between them. The CDR3 covers 14 residues.

This clonotype was observed a few times. This rearrangement joins TRBV5-1 to TRBJ1-1; maybe TRBD1 (5 bases). CDR1 and CDR2 (germline): SGHRS, YFSETQ. V was pared by 0 bases and J by 0 bases, with 9 bases between. CDR3 length: 15 amino acids. The CDR3 bases are TGCGCCAGCAGCTTGGGGGGCTCACTGAACACTGAAGCTTTCTTT. This translates into CASSLGGSLNTEAFF.

The chain links TRBV18 to TRBJ1-1; TRBD1 might be the D (5 bases). V gave up 2 bases and J gave up 0 bases, with 13 bases separating them. The CDR3 totals 16 residues. Germline CDR1 and CDR2: KGHSH and LQKENI. The CDR3 reads CASSPTPEGMNTEAFF. CDR3 bases: TGTGCCAGCTCACCAACCCCCGAGGGGATGAACACTGAAGCTTTCTTT. The full variable domain, its missing parts supplied by reference TRBV18 and TRBJ1-1, is NAGVMQNPRHLVRRRGQEARLRCSPMKGHSHVYWYRQLPEEGLKFMVYLQKENIIDESGMPKERFSAEFPKEGPSILRIQQVVRGDSAAYFCASSPTPEGMNTEAFFGQGTRLTVV.

V usage is TRBV29-1 and J usage is TRBJ2-1; D could derive from TRBD1 or TRBD2 (5 bases each). Germline V gene lookup returns CDR1 SQVTM and CDR2 ANQGSEA. The CDR3 is 14 residues long. V gave up 7 bases and J gave up 5 bases, with 18 bases separating them. The CDR3, as DNA: TGCAGCGGGGCGGTGGGGGTTATTGACAATGAGCAGTTCTTC. Translation: CSGAVGVIDNEQFF.

The rearrangement joins TRBV11-2 to TRBJ1-1; possibly TRBD1 for D (6 bases). The CDR3 contains 14 residues. Looked up from germline, CDR1 is SGHAT and CDR2 is FQNNGV. V lost 4 bases and J 5 bases, leaving 14 bases between the germline ends. This CDR3 is CASSYSGAETEAFF. CDR3 sequence (DNA): TGTGCCAGCAGCTATTCGGGGGCAGAAACTGAAGCTTTCTTT.

The chain joins TRBV7-9 to TRBJ2-7; maybe TRBD2 (5 bases). Trimming shortened V by 5 bases and J by 0 bases, and 17 bases separated the two germline ends. Germline loops: CDR1 SEHNR, CDR2 FQNEAQ (reference sequence). This CDR3 spans 16 amino acids. The CDR3 sequence: CASSAPEGISSYEQYF. The CDR3 DNA follows: TGTGCCAGCAGCGCCCCCGAGGGCATCTCCTCCTACGAGCAGTACTTC.

V usage is TRBV20-1 and J usage is TRBJ2-3; D may match TRBD1 or TRBD2 (5 bases each). Germline-derived CDR1 and CDR2 are DFQATT and SNEGSKA (reference sequence). V lost 6 bases and J 4 bases, leaving 23 bases between the germline ends. The CDR3 totals 16 residues. CDR3 region: CSASRGGSNFADTQYF. The DNA for the CDR3 is TGCAGTGCCTCACGTGGGGGTTCTAACTTCGCAGATACGCAGTATTTT.

The table lists this clonotype with a few counts. The rearrangement links TRBV5-1 to TRBJ2-2, with D possibly TRBD2 on 5 matching bases. Germline CDR1 and CDR2: SGHRS and YFSETQ. V lost 0 bases and J 2 bases, leaving 8 bases between the germline ends. This CDR3 has 15 amino acids. In nucleotides, the CDR3 is TGCGCCAGCAGCTTGGTTGGAGGTAACACCGGGGAGCTGTTTTTT. It translates to CASSLVGGNTGELFF. Full variable domain (remainder filled in from reference TRBV5-1 and TRBJ2-2): KAGVTQTPRYLIKTRGQQVTLSCSPISGHRSVSWYQQTPGQGLQFLFEYFSETQRNKGNFPGRFSGRQFSNSRSEMNVSTLELGDSALYLCASSLVGGNTGELFFGEGSRLTVL.

There are many counts of this clonotype. The chain carries TRBV12-3 or TRBV12-4 and TRBJ2-4, with D unclear. V lost 5 bases to trimming and J lost 2 bases, with 13 bases between them. This CDR3 contains 15 residues. CDR3 region: CASSILGRSKNIQYF. DNA of the CDR3: TGTGCCAGCAGTATCCTCGGGCGTTCCAAAAACATTCAGTACTTC.

The V and J genes are TRBV19 and TRBJ2-7; no clear D gene. V was trimmed by 2 bases and J by 3 bases, leaving 11 bases between them. The CDR3 runs 14 residues. The V gene's germline CDR1 is LNHDA and CDR2 SQIVND (reference sequence). CDR3 loop: CASSIQSTGYEQYF. In nucleotides, the CDR3 is TGTGCCAGTAGTATACAATCCACGGGCTACGAGCAGTACTTC.

This clonotype came up a few times. The gene calls are TRBV25-1 and TRBJ2-3, with a tentative D call TRBD2 (6 bases). Germline V gene sequence: CDR1 MGHDK, CDR2 SYGVNS. The CDR3 totals 14 residues. Trimming pared 0 bases from V and 6 bases from J, leaving 10 bases between. This CDR3 reads CASSEYWSGDTQYF. In DNA, the CDR3 is TGTGCCAGCAGTGAATATTGGAGCGGGGATACGCAGTATTTT.

This clonotype was seen a single time. The J gene is TRBJ2-3, the V gene TRBV12-3 or TRBV12-4, with D perhaps matching TRBD2 (6 bases). V dropped 4 bases and J dropped 0 bases, with 17 bases sitting between them. There are 17 residues in the CDR3. This CDR3 reads CASSSPTGGLSTDTQYF. In DNA form, the CDR3 reads TGTGCCAGCAGTTCCCCCACGGGCGGACTAAGCACAGATACGCAGTATTTT.

This clonotype has only a few counts. This chain links TRBV5-1 with TRBJ2-5, with unresolved D. With 4 bases removed from V and 5 bases from J, the gap between germline ends came to 21 bases. The CDR3 spans 16 residues. Germline CDR1 and CDR2: SGHRS and YFSETQ. DNA of the CDR3: TGCGCCAGCAGCGTACGCCCCCCCGAGTCCGGGGAGACCCAGTACTTC. Translated: CASSVRPPESGETQYF.

A few counts support this clonotype. V and J are TRBV20-1 and TRBJ2-1; D is unclear. Trimming shortened V by 3 bases and J by 6 bases, and 12 bases separated the two germline ends. The CDR3 runs to 13 residues. Germline V CDR1 and CDR2: DFQATT, SNEGSKA (reference sequence). In DNA, the CDR3 is TGCAGTGCTAGTAGCCTAGTAGGCAATGAGCAGTTCTTC. Protein sequence: CSASSLVGNEQFF.

This clonotype showed up just a few times. The V gene is TRBV27, the J gene TRBJ2-1, with a tentative D call TRBD2 (5 bases). V was cut by 3 bases and J by 8 bases, with 11 bases left in between. CDR1 and CDR2 from the germline V gene are MNHEY and SMNVEV (reference sequence). The CDR3 extends over 13 amino acids. The chain's CDR3 is CASSLQRGDEQFF. As DNA, the CDR3 is TGTGCCAGCAGTTTGCAACGGGGAGATGAGCAGTTCTTC.

V is TRBV7-2 and J is TRBJ1-2; D is unclear. Trimming shortened V by 3 bases and J by 0 bases, and 8 bases separated the two germline ends. Germline CDR1 SGHTA, CDR2 FQGNSA. The CDR3 runs to 14 residues. This chain's CDR3 is CASSFRESNYGYTF. The DNA of the CDR3 is TGTGCCAGCAGCTTCCGGGAATCTAACTATGGCTACACCTTC.

V gene TRBV7-2 combines with J gene TRBJ1-1; maybe TRBD1 (6 bases). Per germline, CDR1 SGHTA and CDR2 FQGNSA. CDR3 length: 15 residues. Trimming removed 5 bases from V and 0 bases from J, with 13 bases in between. The CDR3: CASSTRGGVNTEAFF. DNA of the CDR3: TGTGCCAGCAGCACCCGGGGGGGCGTGAACACTGAAGCTTTCTTT.

This clonotype was seen more than once but under ten times. The V and J genes are TRBV11-3 and TRBJ2-3; 7 nucleotides agree with TRBD1. This CDR3 has 13 amino acids. The trim removed 5 bases at V and 4 bases at J, leaving 3 bases unmatched. The germline gives CDR1 SGHNT, CDR2 YENEEA. This CDR3 is CASSGQDPDTQYF. The CDR3 nucleotides are TGTGCCAGCAGCGGACAGGACCCAGATACGCAGTATTTT.

The chain uses TRBV12-3 or TRBV12-4 and TRBJ2-6, with D hard to call. Trimming shortened V by 3 bases and J by 3 bases, and 9 bases separated the two germline ends. CDR3 length: 15 residues. The CDR3 coding sequence is TGTGCCAGCAGTTTTAGGGATGGTGGGGCCAACGTCCTGACTTTC. This codes for CASSFRDGGANVLTF.

The chain is built from TRBV28 and TRBJ2-7; 9 bases align to TRBD2. Germline CDR1 reads MDHEN; CDR2 reads SYDVKM. The CDR3 is 15 residues long. J gave up 2 bases and V 2 bases, and 4 bases lay outside the gene matches. This CDR3 reads CASSLRAGGAYEQYV. CDR3 nucleotides: TGTGCCAGCAGTTTAAGAGCGGGAGGTGCCTACGAGCAGTACGTC.

V usage is TRBV20-1 and J usage is TRBJ1-4; tentative D call: TRBD1 (5 bases). The CDR3 loop spans 16 amino acids. Deletions cut 0 bases from V and 4 bases from J, with 15 bases between. CDR1 is DFQATT, CDR2 SNEGSKA, per germline (reference sequence). The CDR3 protein is CSARDTAAGNNEKLFF. The CDR3 nucleotides are TGCAGTGCTAGAGATACGGCGGCAGGGAATAATGAAAAACTGTTTTTT.

V usage is TRBV10-3 and J usage is TRBJ1-1; a weak D match, TRBD1 (5 bases). Between the trimmed V and J ends, which lost 6 bases and 0 bases, there was a span of 11 bases. CDR3 length: 14 amino acids. Germline V gives CDR1 ENHRY, CDR2 SYGVKD. Written as DNA, the CDR3 is TGTGCCATCAGAGGGGTGGGCATGAACACTGAAGCTTTCTTT. Its protein is CAIRGVGMNTEAFF.